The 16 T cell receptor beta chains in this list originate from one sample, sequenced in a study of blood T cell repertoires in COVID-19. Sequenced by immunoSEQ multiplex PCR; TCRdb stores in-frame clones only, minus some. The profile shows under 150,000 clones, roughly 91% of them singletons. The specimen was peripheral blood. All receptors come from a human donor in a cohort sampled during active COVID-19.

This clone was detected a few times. The CDR3 loop is CAWSPLAGSNYGYTF. The DNA of the CDR3 is TGTGCCTGGAGTCCCCTCGCGGGGTCTAACTATGGCTACACCTTC. The chain combines TRBV30 with TRBJ1-2; D call uncertain. V dropped 2 bases and J dropped 0 bases, with 13 bases sitting between them. Germline assignment: CDR1 GTSNPN and CDR2 SVGIG (reference sequence). This CDR3 is 15 amino acids long. The full variable domain, rest sourced from reference TRBV30 and TRBJ1-2, is SQTIHQWPATLVQPVGSPLSLECTVEGTSNPNLYWYRQAAGRGLQLLFYSVGIGQISSEVPQNLSASRPQDRQFILSSKKLLLSDSGFYLCAWSPLAGSNYGYTFGSGTRLTVV.

CDR3 sequence (DNA): TGTGCCAGCAGCACCGGACTAGCGGCTCACCTAACACTTTACAATGAGCAGTTCTTC. Protein sequence: CASSTGLAAHLTLYNEQFF. The V and J genes are TRBV7-9 and TRBJ2-1; 10 nucleotides line up with TRBD2. The CDR3 consists of 19 residues. The V gene end was trimmed by 5 bases and the J gene end by 4 bases; junction bases not matched to a gene: 17. In germline, CDR1 is SEHNR, CDR2 FQNEAQ (reference sequence).

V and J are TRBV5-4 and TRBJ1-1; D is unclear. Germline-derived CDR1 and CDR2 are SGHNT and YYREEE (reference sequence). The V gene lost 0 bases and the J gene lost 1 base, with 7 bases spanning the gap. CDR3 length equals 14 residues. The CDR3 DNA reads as TGTGCCAGCAGCTTGGAACTTACGAACACTGAAGCTTTCTTT. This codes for CASSLELTNTEAFF. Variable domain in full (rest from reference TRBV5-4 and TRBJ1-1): ETGVTQSPTHLIKTRGQQVTLRCSSQSGHNTVSWYQQALGQGPQFIFQYYREEENGRGNFPPRFSGLQFPNYSSELNVNALELDDSALYLCASSLELTNTEAFFGQGTRLTVV.

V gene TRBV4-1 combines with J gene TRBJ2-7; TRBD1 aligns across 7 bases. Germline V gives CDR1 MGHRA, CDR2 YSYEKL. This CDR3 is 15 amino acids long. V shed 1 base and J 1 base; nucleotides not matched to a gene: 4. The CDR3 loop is CASSQATGISYEQYF. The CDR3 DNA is TGCGCCAGCAGCCAAGCGACAGGGATTTCCTACGAGCAGTACTTC.

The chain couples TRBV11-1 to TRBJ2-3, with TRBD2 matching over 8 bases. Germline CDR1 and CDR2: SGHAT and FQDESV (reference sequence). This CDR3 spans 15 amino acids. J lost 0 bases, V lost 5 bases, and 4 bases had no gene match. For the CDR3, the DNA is TGTGCCAGCAGCCCGGGGGGGGCAAGCACAGATACGCAGTATTTT. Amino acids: CASSPGGASTDTQYF.

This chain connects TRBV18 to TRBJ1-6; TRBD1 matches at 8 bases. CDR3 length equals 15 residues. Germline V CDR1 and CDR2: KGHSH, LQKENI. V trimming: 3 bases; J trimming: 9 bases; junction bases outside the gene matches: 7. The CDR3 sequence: CASSPGTGIPSPLHF. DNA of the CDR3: TGTGCCAGCTCACCGGGGACAGGAATACCTTCACCCCTCCACTTT.

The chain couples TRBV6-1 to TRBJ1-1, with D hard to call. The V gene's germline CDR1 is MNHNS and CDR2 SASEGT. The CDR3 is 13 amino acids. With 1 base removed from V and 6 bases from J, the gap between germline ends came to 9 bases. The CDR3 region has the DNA TGTGCCAGCAGTGAAGGTTTCGAGTCTGAAGCTTTCTTT. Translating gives CASSEGFESEAFF.

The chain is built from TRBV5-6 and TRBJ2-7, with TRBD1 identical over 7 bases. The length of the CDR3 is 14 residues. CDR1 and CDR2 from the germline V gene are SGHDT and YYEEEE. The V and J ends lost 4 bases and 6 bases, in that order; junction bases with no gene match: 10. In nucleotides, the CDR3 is TGTGCCAGCAGCCTGGACAGGTTAACGGGCGAGCAGTACTTC. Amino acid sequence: CASSLDRLTGEQYF.

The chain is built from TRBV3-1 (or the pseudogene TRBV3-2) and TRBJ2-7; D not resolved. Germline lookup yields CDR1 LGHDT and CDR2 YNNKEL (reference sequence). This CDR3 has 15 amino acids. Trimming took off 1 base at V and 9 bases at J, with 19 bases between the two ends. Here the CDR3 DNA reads TGTGCCAGCAGCCAAGTTCCAGGCAACCCTAACGGGCAGTACTTC. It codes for CASSQVPGNPNGQYF.

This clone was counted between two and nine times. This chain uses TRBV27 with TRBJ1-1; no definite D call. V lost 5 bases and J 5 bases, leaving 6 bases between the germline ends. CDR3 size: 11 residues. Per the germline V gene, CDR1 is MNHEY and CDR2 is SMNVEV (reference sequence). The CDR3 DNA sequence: TGTGCCAGCAGTGTCGTAACTGAAGCTTTCTTT. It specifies CASSVVTEAFF.

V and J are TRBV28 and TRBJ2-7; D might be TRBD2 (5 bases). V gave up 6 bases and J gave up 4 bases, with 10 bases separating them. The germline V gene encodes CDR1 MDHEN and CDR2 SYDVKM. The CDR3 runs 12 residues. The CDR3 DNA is TGTGCCAGCAGGGAGGCCGGGTACGAGCAGTACTTC. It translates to CASREAGYEQYF.

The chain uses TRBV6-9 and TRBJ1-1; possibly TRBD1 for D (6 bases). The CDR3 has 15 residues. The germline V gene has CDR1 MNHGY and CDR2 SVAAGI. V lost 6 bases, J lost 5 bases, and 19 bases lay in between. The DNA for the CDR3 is TGTGCCAGCAGAATGGGGTATGGGGGCGTGACTGAAGCTTTCTTT. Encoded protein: CASRMGYGGVTEAFF.

CDR3 protein: CASSDGTKYTEAFF. CDR3 bases: TGTGCCAGCAGTGACGGGACAAAATACACTGAAGCTTTCTTT. The chain links TRBV2 to TRBJ1-1, with TRBD1 as a possible D gene (6 bases). The CDR3 is made up of 14 amino acids. V was shortened by 3 bases and J by 3 bases, with 11 bases between the two germline ends. Germline CDR1 and CDR2: SNHLY and FYNNEI.

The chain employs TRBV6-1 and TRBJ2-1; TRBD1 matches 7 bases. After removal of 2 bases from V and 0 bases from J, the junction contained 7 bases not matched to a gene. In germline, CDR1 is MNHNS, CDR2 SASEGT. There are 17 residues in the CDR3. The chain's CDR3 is CASSEIIGTASYNEQFF. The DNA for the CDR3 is TGTGCCAGCAGTGAAATTATCGGGACAGCCTCCTACAATGAGCAGTTCTTC.

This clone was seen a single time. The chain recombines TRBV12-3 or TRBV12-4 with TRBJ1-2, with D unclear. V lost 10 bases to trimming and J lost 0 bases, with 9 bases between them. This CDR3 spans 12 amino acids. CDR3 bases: TGTGCCACCACCAGGTCTAACTATGGCTACACCTTC. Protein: CATTRSNYGYTF.

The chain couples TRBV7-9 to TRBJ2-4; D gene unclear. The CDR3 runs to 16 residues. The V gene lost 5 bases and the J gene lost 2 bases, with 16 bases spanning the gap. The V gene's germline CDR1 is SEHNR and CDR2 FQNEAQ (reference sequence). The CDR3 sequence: CASSRPLRTSKNIQYF. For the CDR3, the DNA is TGTGCCAGCAGCCGTCCGCTCAGAACCTCCAAAAACATTCAGTACTTC.